The clone carrying this TCR beta chain came up a few times. CDR1 is MNHEY, CDR2 SMNVEV, per germline (reference sequence). The CDR3 length is 14 residues. J lost 6 bases, V lost 1 base, and 5 bases had no gene match. Sorting selected naive CD8 T cells with a CD8+CD4-CCR7+CD45RA+ phenotype. The sample belongs to a study of molecular identifiers for immune sequencing clone quantification. Methods described previously were used for bulk TCR libraries, and listed TCR primers were applied. TCRdb reanalysed the PCR reads using MiXCR and keeps one entry per CDR3 protein. This table holds under 600,000 distinct CDR3 sequences, about a quarter found once.

The receptor comes from a human donor in good health. Some libraries in this study had Jurkat cell RNA spiked in. Sequencing input: naive CD8+ T cells from blood, with Jurkat cell RNA spiked in. Subset given: FACS-sorted CD8+CD4-CCR7+CD45RA+ naive T cells. This chain joins TRBV27 and TRBJ2-7; 8 bases are a match to TRBD1. The DNA of the CDR3 is TGTGCCAGCAGTTTATTAGGACAGGGTGCCGAGCAGTACTTC. Translated: CASSLLGQGAEQYF.